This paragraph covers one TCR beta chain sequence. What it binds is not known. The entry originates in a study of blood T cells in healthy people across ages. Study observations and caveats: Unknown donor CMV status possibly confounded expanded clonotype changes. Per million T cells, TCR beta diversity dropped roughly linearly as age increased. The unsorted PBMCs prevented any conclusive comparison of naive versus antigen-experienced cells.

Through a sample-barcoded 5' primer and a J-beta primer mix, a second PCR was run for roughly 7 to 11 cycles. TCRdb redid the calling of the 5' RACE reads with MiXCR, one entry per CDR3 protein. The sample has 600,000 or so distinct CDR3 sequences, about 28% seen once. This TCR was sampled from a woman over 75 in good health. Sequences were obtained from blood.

CDR3 residues: CASSLEIGRDGYTF. CDR3 DNA sequence: TGTGCCAGCAGCTTAGAAATAGGGAGGGACGGCTACACCTTC. This rearrangement joins TRBV7-9 to TRBJ1-2, with D perhaps TRBD1 (5 bases). This CDR3 is built from 14 residues. Germline V gene lookup returns CDR1 SEHNR and CDR2 FQNEAQ (reference sequence). Trimming took 1 base from V and 8 from J, leaving 14 bases between them.